The 13 T cell receptor beta chains presented below share a single source sample, sequenced in a study of breast tumors, draining lymph nodes, adjacent tissues (dated by TCRdb to the mid-2010s). The library was built by means of multiplex PCR. The sequencing machine was an Illumina HiSeq 2000. In TCRdb, the public reads were trimmed at Q25 with fastp and aligned with MiXCR, with productive beta chains retained. Every distinct CDR3 protein forms one entry, paired with its most common genes and DNA. The sample table lists 200,000 or so distinct CDR3 sequences, approximately 30% of them with a count of one. The ten largest clones represent approximately 4.5% of the sample. Lymph node samples came from the axillary draining lymph nodes of breast cancer patients. Sequencing was performed on axillary lymph node tissue. These receptor sequences come from a female donor with breast cancer. Some clones in this sample may be carry-over from other donors' samples.

This clonotype occurred a few times. One base away lies a much larger clone, so this may be a sequencing read error. V usage is TRBV19 and J usage is TRBJ2-7; 7 bases line up with TRBD2. CDR1 is LNHDA, CDR2 SQIVND, per germline (reference sequence). Trimming at V came to 5 bases and at J to 2 bases, leaving 12 bases not matched to a gene. This CDR3 spans 16 amino acids. The CDR3 DNA is TGTGCCAGTAGTCCCCAGGGAGGGGCTTCAGCCTACGAGCAGTACTTC. Its translation: CASSPQGGASAYEQYF.

Many counts were recorded for this clonotype. The chain has TRBV29-1 and TRBJ2-2, with D tentatively TRBD2 (6 bases). From germline, CDR1 is SQVTM and CDR2 ANQGSEA. Trimming took 2 bases from V and 0 from J, leaving 13 bases between them. The CDR3 is 16 amino acids. The CDR3 DNA reads TGCAGCGTTGAAATCGGAGGGCTTTCGAACACCGGGGAGCTGTTTTTT. This codes for CSVEIGGLSNTGELFF.

This rearrangement joins TRBV11-2 to TRBJ1-2; D is unclear. Trimming stripped 1 base from V and 10 bases from J, with 19 bases between. The germline gives CDR1 SGHAT, CDR2 FQNNGV. The CDR3 covers 15 residues. CDR3 region: CASSLGAGMELDYTF. CDR3 nucleotides: TGTGCCAGCAGCTTAGGTGCGGGGATGGAACTTGACTACACCTTC.

The sample holds many counts of this clonotype. The chain couples TRBV29-1 to TRBJ1-3; TRBD1 matches 8 bases. V gave up 4 bases and J gave up 0 bases; unmatched junction bases: 2. Germline assignment: CDR1 SQVTM and CDR2 ANQGSEA. The CDR3 extends over 14 amino acids. CDR3 residues: CSVGQGSSGNTIYF. CDR3 sequence (DNA): TGCAGCGTTGGACAGGGGAGCTCTGGAAACACCATATATTTT.

This clonotype was picked up many times. The chain combines TRBV9 with TRBJ1-3, with D hard to call. CDR1 is SGDLS and CDR2 is YYNGEE in the germline V gene. V dropped 1 base and J dropped 0 bases, with 14 bases sitting between them. This CDR3 comprises 17 residues. The CDR3 is CASSVSSGRSSGNTIYF. CDR3 DNA: TGTGCCAGCAGCGTATCATCGGGCAGGTCCTCTGGAAACACCATATATTTT.

As for this clonotype: This may come from a read error, since a much larger clone is one base off. The chain carries TRBV20-1 and TRBJ2-1, with 11 bases that match TRBD1. Unmatched junction bases numbered 8, after V lost 3 bases and J lost 7 bases. The CDR3 runs 15 residues. Germline CDR1 is DFQATT and CDR2 is SNEGSKA (reference sequence). CDR3 DNA sequence: TGCAGTGCTAGTAGTGGACAGGGGGCCACAAATGAGCAGTTCTTC. Translation: CSASSGQGATNEQFF.

Details on this clonotype: A much bigger clone sits one base away, suggesting this may be a read error. This rearrangement joins TRBV20-1 to TRBJ1-2; D is ambiguous. This CDR3 comprises 12 residues. Germline lookup yields CDR1 DFQATT and CDR2 SNEGSKA (reference sequence). Here the CDR3 DNA reads TGCAATGCCGGCGACAAGGACTATGGCTACACCTTC. The encoded protein is CNAGDKDYGYTF.

This clonotype was recorded at least ten times. The chain recombines TRBV5-8 with TRBJ1-4; 7 bases match TRBD1. The CDR3 contains 15 residues. The V and J ends lost 4 bases and 5 bases, in that order; junction bases with no gene match: 8. Germline V lookup: CDR1 SGHTS, CDR2 YDEGEE. This chain's CDR3 is CASSTSGTENEKLFF. The CDR3 DNA follows: TGTGCCAGCAGCACCTCCGGGACAGAGAATGAAAAACTGTTTTTT. The whole variable domain, filled in from reference TRBV5-8 and TRBJ1-4, reads EAGVTQSPTHLIKTRGQQATLRCSPISGHTSVYWYQQALGLGLQFLLWYDEGEERNRGNFPPRFSGRQFPNYSSELNVNALELEDSALYLCASSTSGTENEKLFFGSGTQLSVL.

The chain couples TRBV15 to TRBJ2-5; D is unresolved. This CDR3 spans 15 amino acids. V was shortened by 3 bases and J by 0 bases, with 11 bases between the two germline ends. The germline gives CDR1 LNHNV, CDR2 YYDKDF (reference sequence). The DNA of the CDR3 is TGTGCCACCAGCAGTGCTAGACCCCACCAAGAGACCCAGTACTTC. It specifies CATSSARPHQETQYF.

Only a few counts were recorded for this clonotype. This may arise from a read error, as a much more abundant clone is one base away. This chain uses TRBV5-4 with TRBJ2-5; D remains ambiguous. The V gene lost 1 base and the J gene lost 4 bases, with 8 bases spanning the gap. CDR1 and CDR2 from the germline V gene are SGHNT and YYREEE (reference sequence). This CDR3 comprises 13 residues. CDR3 DNA sequence: TGTGCCAGCAGCTTGACAGAGCCAGAGACCCAGTACTTC. This sequence encodes CASSLTEPETQYF.

This clonotype has at least ten counts. The genes are TRBV19 and TRBJ1-6, with TRBD1 as a possible D gene (5 bases). Trimming cost V 8 bases and J 7 bases, with 15 bases left between them. The CDR3 runs to 14 residues. Germline CDR1 and CDR2: LNHDA and SQIVND (reference sequence). The CDR3 nucleotides read TGTGCCAGTTCAACCGGGACCCTAAATTCACCCCTCCACTTT. Residues: CASSTGTLNSPLHF.

This clonotype was seen repeatedly, ten times or more. V is TRBV7-8 and J is TRBJ1-2, with a tentative D call TRBD1 (6 bases). The V gene lost 1 base and the J gene lost 2 bases, with 11 bases spanning the gap. The CDR3 runs to 15 residues. Looked up from germline, CDR1 is SGHVS and CDR2 is FQNEAQ. This CDR3 is CASSLVGGPNYGYTF. In nucleotides, the CDR3 is TGTGCCAGCAGCTTAGTCGGGGGGCCCAACTATGGCTACACCTTC.

As to this clonotype: A much larger clonotype is one base distant, so this may be a read error. This chain uses TRBV6-6 with TRBJ1-6; D perhaps matches TRBD1 (6 bases). V was clipped by 5 bases and J by 0 bases, with 11 bases between them. The CDR3 is 16 amino acids. Germline lookup yields CDR1 MNHNY and CDR2 SVGAGI (reference sequence). For the CDR3, the DNA is TGTGCCAGCAGTCACCAGGGGAGCTCCTATAATTCACCCCTCCACTTT. It yields the protein CASSHQGSSYNSPLHF.